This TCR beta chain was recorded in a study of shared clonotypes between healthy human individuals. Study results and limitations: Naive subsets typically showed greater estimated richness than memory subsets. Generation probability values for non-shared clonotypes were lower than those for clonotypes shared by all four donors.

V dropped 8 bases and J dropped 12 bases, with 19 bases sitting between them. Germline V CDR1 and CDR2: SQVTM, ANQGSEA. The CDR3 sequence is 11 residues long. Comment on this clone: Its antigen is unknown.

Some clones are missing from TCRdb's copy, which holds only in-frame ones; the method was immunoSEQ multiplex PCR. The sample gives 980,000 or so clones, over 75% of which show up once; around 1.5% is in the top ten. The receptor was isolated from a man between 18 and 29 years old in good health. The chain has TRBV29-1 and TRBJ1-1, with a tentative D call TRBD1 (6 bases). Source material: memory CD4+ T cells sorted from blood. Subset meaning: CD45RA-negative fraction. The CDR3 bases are TGCAGCCAGGAAAATAAAGGGGGGACTTTCTTT. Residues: CSQENKGGTFF.